The rows below give T cell receptor beta chains drawn from one sample of a study of T cell repertoires in ileal Crohn's disease. The protocol was immunoSEQ multiplex PCR, while the TCRdb copy is restricted to in-frame clones and leaves out a portion. This table holds approximately 11,000 clones, around three quarters found once. The sample taken for sequencing was ileal tissue. Every receptor here comes from an adult with Crohn's disease. Both conserved end residues are part of each CDR3.

v_gene	CDR3aa
TRBV19	CASSTPFGFSGGESYNEQFF
TRBV7-2	CASSYSRYEQYF
TRBV5-1	CASSTARTSQETQYF
TRBV6-1	CASSEGTGGDGYTF
TRBV6-1	CASIKSGTGSYEQYF
TRBV7-6	CASSPGIEQFF
TRBV11-3	CASSSGQGPLTDTQYF
TRBV6-1	CASSRDRASEKLFF
TRBV10-2	CASIPGTSGYNEQFF
TRBV29-1	CSTQQTPNTEAFF
TRBV18	CASSPPRGSGQETQYF
TRBV29-1	CSVRTGGTETQYF
TRBV11-2	CASSLASGSSGANVLTF
TRBV5-1	CASKRPGQGAAEQYF
TRBV6-5	CASRKQGAGTDTQYF
TRBV10-3	CAIMPNPGTGPIEQYF
TRBV6-5	CASRPGGSEKLFF
TRBV11-2	CASSLGEARNYGYTF
TRBV11-2	CASSKQDKNTGELFF
TRBV27	CASSAQGDHQPQHF
TRBV6-5	CASSLGAVPTDTQYF
TRBV9	CASSAWTGENTEAFF
TRBV25-1	CASSENQGEGSSYNEQFF
TRBV5-1	CASGYGGGTGELFF
TRBV28	CASRTGDGSGNTIYF
TRBV2	CASSLRTESYNEQFF
TRBV23-1	CASSQSGTGNYNEQFF
TRBV5-1	CASRAGTSGGDEQFF
TRBV5-1	CASSLVQGVVDTQYF
TRBV2	CASSEVGLSNSPLHF
TRBV27	CASSTRGIVNQPQHF
TRBV6-6	CASSYGETGVTGELFF
TRBV5-1	CASSSGQGAFSPLHF
TRBV11-3	CASSFQGQGYTF
TRBV9	CASSVADSPAETQYF
TRBV4-1	CASSHPLAGGDNEQFF
TRBV27	CASSLTPDRLEQYF
TRBV7-2	CASSLQMTGYEQYF
TRBV19	CASTSDWGLGYTF
TRBV6-5	CASRRTGTSYEQYF
TRBV6-4	CASSDLRAGVPDTQYF
TRBV11-2	CASSISSNRFHGYTF
TRBV6-5	CASIKAGNTEAFF
TRBV13	CASSPSLDRGMGNTIYF
TRBV7-9	CASSLAGQGPTVDGYTF
TRBV7-2	CASSSAGGYEQYF
TRBV10-3	CAIRDVGAYEQYF
TRBV7-8	CASSFSTGLSYEQYF